The 4 T cell receptor beta chains given below trace back to one sample, sequenced in a study of identical twins. TCRdb reanalysed the 5' RACE reads using MiXCR and keeps one entry per CDR3 protein. Counted here are approximately 470,000 distinct CDR3 sequences, approximately 15% occurring once; the ten biggest clones make up about 0.54%. The same sample was also used in a study of yellow fever vaccine responses in identical twins.

Sequencing was performed on CD4+ T cells sorted from blood. The source of these receptors is a young woman in good health.

This clonotype has only a few counts. The rearrangement joins TRBV7-9 to TRBJ2-7; 7 bases are a match to TRBD2. Germline V gives CDR1 SEHNR, CDR2 FQNEAQ (reference sequence). The trim removed 3 bases at V and 3 bases at J, leaving 5 bases unmatched. CDR3 length equals 14 residues. The CDR3 nucleotides read TGTGCCAGCAGCTTCGACGGCGGGGGCTACGAGCAGTACTTC. Protein sequence: CASSFDGGGYEQYF.

The V gene is TRBV5-1, the J gene TRBJ1-5; TRBD1 agrees at 10 bases. The germline V gene encodes CDR1 SGHRS and CDR2 YFSETQ. The V and J ends lost 0 bases and 12 bases, in that order; junction bases with no gene match: 3. The CDR3 loop spans 13 amino acids. CDR3 coding DNA: TGCGCCAGCAGCTTGGGGGACAGGGGCCGCCAGCATTTT. This encodes CASSLGDRGRQHF.

This clonotype has only a few counts. An end of the junction differs from the germline gene, which may be a read error. The V call is TRBV3-1, the J call TRBJ2-7; TRBD2 matches at 10 bases. From germline, CDR1 is LGHDT and CDR2 YNNKEL (reference sequence). The CDR3 contains 14 residues. In DNA, the CDR3 is TGTGCCAGCAGCCAAGAGGCTAGCGGGAGAGTACCATTCTTC. Translation: CASSQEASGRVPFF.

This clonotype was seen a few times. The genes are TRBV29-1 and TRBJ2-7; D could derive from TRBD1 or TRBD2 (5 bases each). V was pared by 7 bases and J by 0 bases, with 19 bases between. This CDR3 spans 15 amino acids. The germline gives CDR1 SQVTM, CDR2 ANQGSEA. Here the CDR3 reads CSALGPLGVSYEQYF. The CDR3 DNA reads TGCAGCGCCTTGGGACCTCTAGGAGTCTCCTACGAGCAGTACTTC.